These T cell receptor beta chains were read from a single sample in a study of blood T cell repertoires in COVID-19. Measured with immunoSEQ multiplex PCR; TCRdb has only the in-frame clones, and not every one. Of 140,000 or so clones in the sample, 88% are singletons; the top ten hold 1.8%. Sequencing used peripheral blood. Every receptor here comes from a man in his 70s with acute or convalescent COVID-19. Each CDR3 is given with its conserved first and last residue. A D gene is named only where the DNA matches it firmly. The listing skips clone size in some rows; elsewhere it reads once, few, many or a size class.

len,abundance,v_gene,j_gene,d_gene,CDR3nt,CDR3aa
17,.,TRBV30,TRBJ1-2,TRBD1,TGTGCCTGGAGTCGTGGGGGACAGGGTTTCTCTTTTAGATGCTACACCTTC,CAWSRGGQGFSFRCYTF
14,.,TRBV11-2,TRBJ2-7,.,TGTGCCAGCAGCTTAGACTACAGATCCTACGAGCAGTACTTC,CASSLDYRSYEQYF
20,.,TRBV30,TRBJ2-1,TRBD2,TGTGCCTGGAGTGTATTTGTAAGTCTAGCGGGAGGACTGATCTACAATGAGCAGTTCTTC,CAWSVFVSLAGGLIYNEQFF
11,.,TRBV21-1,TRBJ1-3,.,TGTGCCCGCGACTCTGGAAACACCATATATTTT,CARDSGNTIYF
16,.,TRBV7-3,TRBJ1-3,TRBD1,TGTGCCAGCAGCGTCGGGACAGAACAATCTGGAAACACCATATATTTT,CASSVGTEQSGNTIYF
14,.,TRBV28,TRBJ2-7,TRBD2,TGTGCCAGCACCCCGGAGCGGGAGGTCCACGAGCAGTACTTC,CASTPEREVHEQYF
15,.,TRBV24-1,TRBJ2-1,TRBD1,TGTGCCACCAGTGGAGACAGGGGGCTGAGTAATGAGCAGTTCTTC,CATSGDRGLSNEQFF
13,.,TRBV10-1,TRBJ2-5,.,TGCGCCAGCAGTCGTGAGGTACAAGAGACCCAGTACTTC,CASSREVQETQYF
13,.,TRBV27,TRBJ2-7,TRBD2,TGTGCCAGCAGAAGGCGGGAGACCTACGAGCAGTACTTC,CASRRRETYEQYF
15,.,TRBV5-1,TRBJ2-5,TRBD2,TGCGCCAGCAGCTCTAGCGGGGGCCGGGAAGAGACCCAGTACTTC,CASSSSGGREETQYF
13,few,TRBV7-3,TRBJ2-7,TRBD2,TGTGCCAGCAGCTTAACTAGCGGGAACGAGCAGTACTTC,CASSLTSGNEQYF
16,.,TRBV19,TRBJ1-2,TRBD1,TGTGCCAGTAGTACCGGCCGTGACAGGGGTGACTATGGCTACACCTTC,CASSTGRDRGDYGYTF
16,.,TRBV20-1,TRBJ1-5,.,TGCAGTGCTAGTGGCGTCGGAGACGGAGAACATCAGCCCCAGCATTTT,CSASGVGDGEHQPQHF
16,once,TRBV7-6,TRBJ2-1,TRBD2,TGTGCCAGCAGCTCGGGACTAGCGGGGGGGTACAATGAGCAGTTCTTC,CASSSGLAGGYNEQFF
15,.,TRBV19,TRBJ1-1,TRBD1,TGTGCCAGTACCAACCCGGGACAGGGGGCTTCTGAAGCTTTCTTT,CASTNPGQGASEAFF
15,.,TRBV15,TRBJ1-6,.,TGTGCCACCAGCAGAAAACAGGTTTATAATTCACCCCTCCACTTT,CATSRKQVYNSPLHF
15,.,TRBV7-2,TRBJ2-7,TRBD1,TGTGCCAGCAGCTTTTCCGGGACAGAGCTCTACGAGCAGTACTTC,CASSFSGTELYEQYF
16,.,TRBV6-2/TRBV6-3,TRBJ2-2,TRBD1,TGTGCCAGCAGTCCAAGACAGGGGGCGGTCACCGGGGAGCTGTTTTTT,CASSPRQGAVTGELFF
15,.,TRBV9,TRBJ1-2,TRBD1,TGTGCCAGCAGCGTAGACGGCAGGGGGTTAGATGGCTACACCTTC,CASSVDGRGLDGYTF
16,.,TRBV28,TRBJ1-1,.,TGTGCCAGCAGCCCGGAGGGGAGGGGAACTTCCACTGAAGCTTTCTTT,CASSPEGRGTSTEAFF
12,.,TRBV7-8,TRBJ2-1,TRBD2,TGTGCCAGCAGCTTAGAAGCGGGAGGGCAGTTCTTC,CASSLEAGGQFF
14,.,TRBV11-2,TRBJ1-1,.,TGTGCCAGCAGCCCACTACCAGCGGGCACTGAAGCTTTCTTT,CASSPLPAGTEAFF
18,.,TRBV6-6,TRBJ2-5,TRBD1,TGTGCCAGCAGTCGGGAAACTATCGGGACAGGGTTCGGGGAGACCCAGTACTTC,CASSRETIGTGFGETQYF
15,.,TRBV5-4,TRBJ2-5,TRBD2,TGTGCCAGCAGCTTATCGGGGGGACTCCAAGAGACCCAGTACTTC,CASSLSGGLQETQYF
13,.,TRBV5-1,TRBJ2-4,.,TGCGCCAGCAGCTTGGGCGAGAAAAACATTCAGTACTTC,CASSLGEKNIQYF
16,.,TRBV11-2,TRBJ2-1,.,TGTGCCAGCAGCTTATTGCGTGCTAGCTCCTACAATGAGCAGTTCTTC,CASSLLRASSYNEQFF
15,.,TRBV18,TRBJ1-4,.,TGTGCCAGCTCACCCCGGACAGCAACTAATGAAAAACTGTTTTTT,CASSPRTATNEKLFF
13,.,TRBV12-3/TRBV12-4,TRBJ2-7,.,TGTGCCAGCAGTTTCGGCAGGTACGGCGAGCAGTACTTC,CASSFGRYGEQYF
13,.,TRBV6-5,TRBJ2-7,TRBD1,TGTGCCAGCATTATGGGACAGTCCTACGAGCAGTACTTC,CASIMGQSYEQYF
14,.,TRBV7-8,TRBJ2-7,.,TGTGCCAGCAGCTTAGCGCTCACAGGGTACGAGCAGTACTTC,CASSLALTGYEQYF
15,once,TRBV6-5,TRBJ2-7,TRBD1,TGTGCCAGCAGCGATCCGGGACAGGGCGACTACGAGCAGTACTTC,CASSDPGQGDYEQYF
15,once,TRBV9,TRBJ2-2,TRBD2,TGTGCCAGCAGCGTCGGCGGGAGGGCCCCCGGGGAGCTGTTTTTT,CASSVGGRAPGELFF
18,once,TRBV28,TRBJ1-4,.,TGTGCCAGCAGTTTACCCCCCCTGACAGGCCCTCCGGGGGAAAAACTGTTTTTT,CASSLPPLTGPPGEKLFF
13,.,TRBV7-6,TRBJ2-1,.,TGTGCCAGCAGCTTATGGAGGGGAAACGAGCAGTTCTTC,CASSLWRGNEQFF
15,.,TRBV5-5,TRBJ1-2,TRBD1,TGTGCCAGCAGCCCCTTGTTGACAGGGAACTATGGCTACACCTTC,CASSPLLTGNYGYTF
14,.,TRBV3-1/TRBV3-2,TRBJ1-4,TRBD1,TGTGCCAGCAGCCAAGGGACAGGGGGAGAAAAACTGTTTTTT,CASSQGTGGEKLFF
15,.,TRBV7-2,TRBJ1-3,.,TGTGCCAGCAGCCGGGACTCCGGGCCCGGAAACACCATATATTTT,CASSRDSGPGNTIYF